This T cell receptor beta chain came from a study of OX40 agonist ivuxolimab in advanced cancers. Germline values: CDR1 SGHDT, CDR2 YYEEEE. The germline V and J ends were trimmed by 6 bases and 9 bases, with 22 bases remaining between them. The CDR3 consists of 15 residues. Repertoires were generated with immunoSEQ multiplex PCR, while TCRdb's copy carries only in-frame clones and drops some. The sample has 98,000 or so clones; 75% to 90% are singletons. Here the sequenced sample was CD4+ or CD8+ T cells sorted from blood, taken in a trial of the OX40 agonist ivuxolimab. The chain links TRBV5-6 to TRBJ1-5, with a tentative D call TRBD1 (5 bases). The source of this sequence is an adult with an advanced solid tumor such as melanoma, head and neck, liver or kidney cancer. For the CDR3, the DNA is TGTGCCAGCACCGTCTCAAGGGGAGGGAGAGGGCCCCAGCATTTT. This gives the protein CASTVSRGGRGPQHF.